This T cell receptor (beta chain) was obtained from a study of cytomegalovirus exposure and HLA in healthy donors. Study overall: Within the Caucasian-associated ancestry cluster were 81% of the 300 to 450 genotyped donors.

Vbeta (60) and Jbeta (13) primers were used in the PCR. Repertoires were generated with immunoSEQ multiplex PCR, while TCRdb's copy carries only in-frame clones and drops some. The listing records 85,000 to 110,000 clones. A word on this clone: The target antigen is unknown.

Study results and limitations: Immune exposure was documented only through CMV serostatus.

The V gene end was trimmed by 2 bases and the J gene end by 9 bases; junction bases not matched to a gene: 6. The germline gives CDR1 SGHRS, CDR2 YFSETQ. The CDR3 consists of 14 residues. The sample comprised PBMCs. This sequence originates from a man aged 35 to 55 in good health and CMV-seronegative. The V gene is TRBV5-1, the J gene TRBJ2-1; TRBD1 matches 9 bases. CDR3 sequence: CASSFGQGQGEQFF. CDR3 DNA sequence: TGCGCCAGCAGCTTCGGACAGGGACAGGGTGAGCAGTTCTTC.